Listed below are T cell receptor beta chains from one sample, sequenced in a study of cytomegalovirus exposure and HLA in healthy donors. Sequencing used immunoSEQ multiplex PCR; TCRdb keeps in-frame clones, though not all of them. Among 200,000 to 250,000 clones listed, roughly three quarters were seen once. Material for sequencing was PBMCs. All receptors derive from a man aged 50-59 years in good health and CMV-seronegative. Both conserved end residues are part of each CDR3. D genes are given only for firm matches. Size values are once, few and many counts, or a class for expanded clones, and some rows have none.

cdr3_aa: CASSYSSGGNNEQFF
cdr3_nt: TGTGCCAGCAGCTATTCTAGCGGTGGGAACAATGAGCAGTTCTTC
d_call: TRBD2
v_call: TRBV7-7
cdr3_length: 15
clone_size: .
j_call: TRBJ2-1

cdr3_aa: CASSPGTVDYEQYF
cdr3_nt: TGTGCCAGCAGCCCCGGGACGGTGGACTACGAGCAGTACTTC
d_call: .
v_call: TRBV5-4
cdr3_length: 14
clone_size: .
j_call: TRBJ2-7

cdr3_aa: CASSLDDSASYEQYF
cdr3_nt: TGCGCCAGCAGCTTAGACGACTCGGCCTCCTACGAGCAGTACTTC
d_call: .
v_call: TRBV5-1
cdr3_length: 15
clone_size: .
j_call: TRBJ2-7

cdr3_aa: CASLGWRDYGYTF
cdr3_nt: TGTGCCAGTCTAGGATGGAGGGACTATGGCTACACCTTC
d_call: .
v_call: TRBV6-5
cdr3_length: 13
clone_size: .
j_call: TRBJ1-2

cdr3_aa: CASNRVRSNQPQHF
cdr3_nt: TGTGCCAGCAACAGGGTCCGGAGCAATCAGCCCCAGCATTTT
d_call: .
v_call: TRBV27
cdr3_length: 14
clone_size: .
j_call: TRBJ1-5

cdr3_aa: CASSGRDRGNTDTQYF
cdr3_nt: TGTGCCAGCAGTGGTCGCGACAGGGGAAACACAGATACGCAGTATTTT
d_call: TRBD1
v_call: TRBV25-1
cdr3_length: 16
clone_size: few
j_call: TRBJ2-3

cdr3_aa: CASSRDPQGGTDTQYF
cdr3_nt: TGTGCCAGCAGTAGAGACCCTCAGGGGGGAACAGATACGCAGTATTTT
d_call: .
v_call: TRBV27
cdr3_length: 16
clone_size: .
j_call: TRBJ2-3

cdr3_aa: CASRRPEIQYF
cdr3_nt: TGTGCCAGCAGACGCCCGGAGATTCAGTACTTC
d_call: .
v_call: TRBV28
cdr3_length: 11
clone_size: .
j_call: TRBJ2-4

cdr3_aa: CASSLAPGLAGGRSGANVLTF
cdr3_nt: TGCGCCAGCAGCTTGGCCCCGGGACTAGCGGGAGGTCGCTCTGGGGCCAACGTCCTGACTTTC
d_call: TRBD2
v_call: TRBV5-1
cdr3_length: 21
clone_size: .
j_call: TRBJ2-6

cdr3_aa: CASSQVNREWGEKLFF
cdr3_nt: TGTGCCAGCAGCCAGGTGAACAGGGAATGGGGTGAAAAACTGTTTTTT
d_call: .
v_call: TRBV4-2
cdr3_length: 16
clone_size: once
j_call: TRBJ1-4

cdr3_aa: CASRLGLAVGEQYF
cdr3_nt: TGTGCCAGCAGATTGGGACTAGCGGTCGGCGAGCAGTACTTC
d_call: TRBD2
v_call: TRBV6-5
cdr3_length: 14
clone_size: .
j_call: TRBJ2-7

cdr3_aa: CACANQAHEQYF
cdr3_nt: TGTGCCTGCGCTAACCAAGCTCACGAGCAGTACTTC
d_call: .
v_call: TRBV30
cdr3_length: 12
clone_size: .
j_call: TRBJ2-7

cdr3_aa: CASSNSGTRSYNEQFF
cdr3_nt: TGTGCCAGCAGCAACAGCGGGACCCGCTCCTACAATGAGCAGTTCTTC
d_call: TRBD2
v_call: TRBV7-3
cdr3_length: 16
clone_size: .
j_call: TRBJ2-1

cdr3_aa: CASSFPGTAYNEQFF
cdr3_nt: TGTGCCAGCAGTTTTCCCGGGACTGCTTACAATGAGCAGTTCTTC
d_call: .
v_call: TRBV27
cdr3_length: 15
clone_size: .
j_call: TRBJ2-1

cdr3_aa: CSIRGANEQYF
cdr3_nt: TGCAGCATCCGGGGGGCGAACGAGCAGTACTTC
d_call: .
v_call: TRBV29-1
cdr3_length: 11
clone_size: once
j_call: TRBJ2-7

cdr3_aa: CASSSGQGSYEQYF
cdr3_nt: TGTGCCAGCAGCTCTGGACAGGGTAGCTACGAGCAGTACTTC
d_call: TRBD1
v_call: TRBV11-1
cdr3_length: 14
clone_size: .
j_call: TRBJ2-7

cdr3_aa: CASGFRRTAYGGANVLTF
cdr3_nt: TGTGCTAGTGGTTTTAGGAGGACAGCGTACGGCGGGGCCAACGTCCTGACTTTC
d_call: .
v_call: TRBV12-5
cdr3_length: 18
clone_size: .
j_call: TRBJ2-6

cdr3_aa: CASSIGVGTDTQYF
cdr3_nt: TGTGCCAGCAGCATCGGTGTGGGCACAGATACGCAGTATTTT
d_call: .
v_call: TRBV13
cdr3_length: 14
clone_size: few
j_call: TRBJ2-3

cdr3_aa: CASSTDTNTEAFF
cdr3_nt: TGTGCCAGCAGTACTGACACGAACACTGAAGCTTTCTTT
d_call: .
v_call: TRBV2
cdr3_length: 13
clone_size: .
j_call: TRBJ1-1

cdr3_aa: CATSRAKGTYYEQYF
cdr3_nt: TGTGCCACCAGCAGAGCGAAGGGGACTTACTACGAGCAGTACTTC
d_call: .
v_call: TRBV15
cdr3_length: 15
clone_size: once
j_call: TRBJ2-7

cdr3_aa: CASSLEALSRGNTEAFF
cdr3_nt: TGTGCCAGCAGCTTAGAGGCGCTTAGTCGGGGGAACACTGAAGCTTTCTTT
d_call: .
v_call: TRBV7-2
cdr3_length: 17
clone_size: .
j_call: TRBJ1-1

cdr3_aa: CASTSRQALAKNIQYF
cdr3_nt: TGTGCCAGCACCAGTCGGCAAGCGTTAGCCAAAAACATTCAGTACTTC
d_call: .
v_call: TRBV27
cdr3_length: 16
clone_size: .
j_call: TRBJ2-4

cdr3_aa: CASSKQANSYEQYF
cdr3_nt: TGTGCCAGCAGCAAACAGGCGAACTCCTACGAGCAGTACTTC
d_call: .
v_call: TRBV7-9
cdr3_length: 14
clone_size: few
j_call: TRBJ2-7

cdr3_aa: CASSQQGQPQHF
cdr3_nt: TGTGCCAGCAGCCAACAGGGGCAGCCCCAGCATTTT
d_call: TRBD1
v_call: TRBV5-6
cdr3_length: 12
clone_size: few
j_call: TRBJ1-5

cdr3_aa: CASESPLAGLHNNEQFF
cdr3_nt: TGTGCCAGTGAAAGTCCACTAGCGGGATTACACAACAATGAGCAGTTCTTC
d_call: TRBD2
v_call: TRBV4-2
cdr3_length: 17
clone_size: .
j_call: TRBJ2-1

cdr3_aa: CASSQALAEGYNEQFF
cdr3_nt: TGTGCCAGCAGCCAAGCCTTGGCGGAGGGATACAATGAGCAGTTCTTC
d_call: .
v_call: TRBV4-2
cdr3_length: 16
clone_size: .
j_call: TRBJ2-1

cdr3_aa: CASSLASTSGNTDTQYF
cdr3_nt: TGTGCCAGCAGCTTAGCTTCTACTAGCGGGAACACAGATACGCAGTATTTT
d_call: TRBD2
v_call: TRBV7-8
cdr3_length: 17
clone_size: .
j_call: TRBJ2-3

cdr3_aa: CASSPQRTGQAGELFF
cdr3_nt: TGTGCCAGCTCACCACAACGGACAGGGCAGGCCGGGGAGCTGTTTTTT
d_call: TRBD1
v_call: TRBV18
cdr3_length: 16
clone_size: .
j_call: TRBJ2-2

cdr3_aa: CSSSLKGQPSTDTQYF
cdr3_nt: TGTTCCAGCAGCTTGAAGGGACAGCCTAGCACAGATACGCAGTATTTT
d_call: TRBD1
v_call: TRBV7-9
cdr3_length: 16
clone_size: few
j_call: TRBJ2-3

cdr3_aa: CASSLWEDLETQYF
cdr3_nt: TGTGCCAGCAGTTTATGGGAAGACTTGGAGACCCAGTACTTC
d_call: .
v_call: TRBV28
cdr3_length: 14
clone_size: .
j_call: TRBJ2-5

cdr3_aa: CASSKLLAGVYEQYF
cdr3_nt: TGTGCCAGCAGCAAGCTTCTAGCGGGGGTCTACGAGCAGTACTTC
d_call: TRBD2
v_call: TRBV28
cdr3_length: 15
clone_size: .
j_call: TRBJ2-7

cdr3_aa: CATSRDRGFNQPQHF
cdr3_nt: TGTGCCACCAGCAGAGATAGGGGATTCAATCAGCCCCAGCATTTT
d_call: .
v_call: TRBV15
cdr3_length: 15
clone_size: few
j_call: TRBJ1-5

cdr3_aa: CASSLVNVETEAFF
cdr3_nt: TGTGCCAGCAGCTTAGTGAATGTAGAAACTGAAGCTTTCTTT
d_call: .
v_call: TRBV7-9
cdr3_length: 14
clone_size: once
j_call: TRBJ1-1

cdr3_aa: CASSLILAGDNNEQFF
cdr3_nt: TGTGCCAGCAGTTTAATCCTGGCGGGAGATAACAATGAGCAGTTCTTC
d_call: TRBD2
v_call: TRBV28
cdr3_length: 16
clone_size: .
j_call: TRBJ2-1

cdr3_aa: CASSSLANTQYF
cdr3_nt: TGTGCCAGCAGCTCCCTAGCGAATACGCAGTATTTT
d_call: .
v_call: TRBV7-2
cdr3_length: 12
clone_size: .
j_call: TRBJ2-3

cdr3_aa: CASSLASFTDTQYF
cdr3_nt: TGTGCCAGCAGTTTAGCGTCGTTTACAGATACGCAGTATTTT
d_call: .
v_call: TRBV28
cdr3_length: 14
clone_size: few
j_call: TRBJ2-3

cdr3_aa: CASSQDPGEGQNEQFF
cdr3_nt: TGCGCCAGCAGCCAAGATCCGGGGGAGGGCCAGAATGAGCAGTTCTTC
d_call: TRBD2
v_call: TRBV4-1
cdr3_length: 16
clone_size: .
j_call: TRBJ2-1

cdr3_aa: CASSWGPGNYEQYF
cdr3_nt: TGTGCCAGTAGCTGGGGCCCCGGCAACTACGAGCAGTACTTC
d_call: .
v_call: TRBV19
cdr3_length: 14
clone_size: .
j_call: TRBJ2-7

cdr3_aa: CASSGGVSDEQYF
cdr3_nt: TGCGCCAGCAGTGGAGGAGTGAGCGACGAGCAGTACTTC
d_call: .
v_call: TRBV10-1
cdr3_length: 13
clone_size: .
j_call: TRBJ2-7

cdr3_aa: CATKPDRTYEQYF
cdr3_nt: TGTGCCACTAAACCGGACAGAACCTACGAGCAGTACTTC
d_call: .
v_call: TRBV28
cdr3_length: 13
clone_size: .
j_call: TRBJ2-7

cdr3_aa: CASRPKDYKGDTQYF
cdr3_nt: TGTGCCAGCAGGCCAAAGGACTATAAAGGGGATACGCAGTATTTT
d_call: .
v_call: TRBV2
cdr3_length: 15
clone_size: .
j_call: TRBJ2-3

cdr3_aa: CASSGLAGGSSYNEQFF
cdr3_nt: TGTGCCAGCAGTGGACTAGCGGGAGGGAGCTCCTACAATGAGCAGTTCTTC
d_call: TRBD2
v_call: TRBV6-1
cdr3_length: 17
clone_size: .
j_call: TRBJ2-1

cdr3_aa: CASSQGPGEEYQPQHF
cdr3_nt: TGCGCCAGCAGCCAAGGGCCGGGGGAGGAATATCAGCCCCAGCATTTT
d_call: .
v_call: TRBV4-1
cdr3_length: 16
clone_size: few
j_call: TRBJ1-5